A selection of T cell receptor beta chains follows, all from one sample in a study of T cell responses to AZD1222 COVID-19 vaccine. Measured with immunoSEQ multiplex PCR; TCRdb has only the in-frame clones, and not every one. The table records under 120,000 clones, 80% to 95% of them present only once. The sequencing here drew on peripheral blood, taken on day 0 of AZD1222 vaccination. The receptors derive from an adult in good health. The CDR3 runs from the conserved cysteine through the conserved F or W. The order of the fields is D gene, J gene, clone size, V gene, CDR3 DNA, CDR3 protein. D genes are given only for firm matches. Rows give clone size only sometimes, using once, few, many, or a class for an expanded clone.

-,TRBJ1-5,-,TRBV20-1,TGCAGTGCTAGTTATCCGGTCGTTTCGCCCCAGCATTTT,CSASYPVVSPQHF
TRBD1,TRBJ1-1,-,TRBV7-2,TGTGCCAGCAGACCGGACAGGGGGCGAGAAACTGAAGCTTTCTTT,CASRPDRGRETEAFF
TRBD2,TRBJ2-3,-,TRBV2,TGTGCCAGCAGTGCCCTAGGACTAGCGGCTAGCACAGATACGCAGTATTTT,CASSALGLAASTDTQYF
-,TRBJ1-3,-,TRBV4-2,TGTGCCAGCAGCCTGAAAGGAGGAGCGGAGTCTGGAAACACCATATATTTT,CASSLKGGAESGNTIYF
-,TRBJ1-4,-,TRBV2,TGTGCCATTGGCCCAAATGAAAAACTGTTTTTT,CAIGPNEKLFF
TRBD1,TRBJ2-7,-,TRBV6-5,TGTGCCAGCAGTTCCCCAGACAGGGGCTCCTACGAGCAGTACTTC,CASSSPDRGSYEQYF
TRBD2,TRBJ2-1,-,TRBV11-1,TGTGCCAGCAGCCGGACTAGCGGCGCCTACAATGAGCAGTTCTTC,CASSRTSGAYNEQFF
-,TRBJ1-2,few,TRBV2,TGTGCCAGCAAAAGTTCCACCGGGACCTATGGCTACACCTTC,CASKSSTGTYGYTF
TRBD1,TRBJ1-2,-,TRBV7-2,TGTGCCAGCAGCCCCTGGACAGGGCAGAATGGCTACACCTTC,CASSPWTGQNGYTF
TRBD2,TRBJ2-1,-,TRBV23-1,TGCGCCAGCAGTCAATTCGGGGGGGGCTGCTCAAGTGAGCAGTTCTTC,CASSQFGGGCSSEQFF
-,TRBJ1-1,-,TRBV20-1,TGCAGTGCTAGAGACAGGGACGAAGCTTTCTTT,CSARDRDEAFF
TRBD1,TRBJ2-2,-,TRBV6-5,TGTGCCAGCAGACCCCCGGGACAGGGGGCGGGGGAGCTGTTTTTT,CASRPPGQGAGELFF
TRBD1,TRBJ2-7,-,TRBV7-9,TGTGCCAGCAGCGCCCGGGGGACAGGGGATGACGAGCAGTACTTC,CASSARGTGDDEQYF
TRBD1,TRBJ1-1,-,TRBV19,TGTGCCAGTAGACGGCCGGGACAGGGGGCGAACACTGAAGCTTTCTTT,CASRRPGQGANTEAFF
-,TRBJ1-6,-,TRBV9,TGTGCCAGCAGCGTAGACAGAAATTCACCCCTCCACTTT,CASSVDRNSPLHF
-,TRBJ1-3,-,TRBV10-1,TGCGCCAGCAGCCAAGACAGGCCCCTCTCTGGAAACACCATATATTTT,CASSQDRPLSGNTIYF
-,TRBJ1-2,-,TRBV5-5,TGTGCCAGCAGCTTGGGGGGCGGCTATGGCTACACCTTC,CASSLGGGYGYTF
-,TRBJ2-2,-,TRBV5-5,TGTGCCAGCAGCTTGGTTACAGGGACGGGCGGGGAGCTGTTTTTT,CASSLVTGTGGELFF
-,TRBJ1-1,-,TRBV7-3,TGTGCCAGCAGCCGGGACTCCTACACTGAAGCTTTCTTT,CASSRDSYTEAFF
TRBD2,TRBJ2-7,once,TRBV3-1/TRBV3-2,TGTGCCAGCAGCCGCCAGGGAGGGAGGTACGAGCAGTACTTC,CASSRQGGRYEQYF
-,TRBJ1-6,once,TRBV19,TGTGCCAGTAGTATACCCCCCGGTCCGGGGGCAAATTCACCCCTCCACTTT,CASSIPPGPGANSPLHF
-,TRBJ2-3,-,TRBV27,TGTGCCAGCAGTACGGCCCTCACAGATACGCAGTATTTT,CASSTALTDTQYF
TRBD1,TRBJ1-4,once,TRBV6-5,TGTGCCACCCGGACAGGTCATGAAAAACTGTTTTTT,CATRTGHEKLFF
TRBD1,TRBJ1-1,-,TRBV11-3,TGTGCCAGCAGCTTACAACCGGGACAGCGGGCTTTCTTT,CASSLQPGQRAFF
TRBD1,TRBJ1-3,-,TRBV27,TGTGCCAGCAGTTTCTCGACAGGGCCGAGGGGCACCATATATTTT,CASSFSTGPRGTIYF
-,TRBJ2-3,-,TRBV29-1,TGCAGCGTTTCCAGGGTTGCAGATACGCAGTATTTT,CSVSRVADTQYF
TRBD1,TRBJ1-1,once,TRBV7-3,TGTGCCAGCAGCTTTCCCTTTCAGGACAGGCCTACTGAAGCTTTCTTT,CASSFPFQDRPTEAFF
-,TRBJ2-7,-,TRBV30,TGTGCCTGGAGTGTACTGACAGGCTACGAGCAGTACTTC,CAWSVLTGYEQYF
-,TRBJ2-5,-,TRBV9,TGTGCCAGCAGCGTCGGGCGGTACCTACAAGAGACCCAGTACTTC,CASSVGRYLQETQYF
-,TRBJ2-2,-,TRBV6-1,TGTGCCAGCAGTGAAATTCAACTAACAACCGGGGAGCTGTTTTTT,CASSEIQLTTGELFF
-,TRBJ2-7,-,TRBV18,TGTGCCAGCTCACCACCGGAGGGATGGGAGCAGTACTTC,CASSPPEGWEQYF
-,TRBJ2-3,once,TRBV7-6,TGTGCCAGCAGCTTAGCAGGGGGGACGGCAGATACGCAGTATTTT,CASSLAGGTADTQYF
-,TRBJ2-3,-,TRBV3-1/TRBV3-2,TGTGCCGACCCGCGGCTAGCAGGCCCAGATACGCAGTATTTT,CADPRLAGPDTQYF
-,TRBJ1-1,-,TRBV2,TGTGCCAGCAAGCGGGAAGGGAACACTGAAGCTTTCTTT,CASKREGNTEAFF
-,TRBJ1-5,-,TRBV19,TGTGCCAGTACCCCAACAGAGGGTCAGCCCCAGCATTTT,CASTPTEGQPQHF
-,TRBJ2-3,-,TRBV5-1,TGCGCCAGCAGCGAGGGTTGGGCAGATACGCAGTATTTT,CASSEGWADTQYF
-,TRBJ1-2,-,TRBV20-1,TGCAGTGCTCGAGAAGGCTATGGCTACACCTTC,CSAREGYGYTF
-,TRBJ1-1,-,TRBV3-1/TRBV3-2,TGTGCCAGCAGCCGACAAGGGACTGAAGCTTTCTTT,CASSRQGTEAFF
-,TRBJ1-5,-,TRBV7-2,TGTGCCAGCAGCTTAGGTCGGGGAACTCAGCCCCAGCATTTT,CASSLGRGTQPQHF
-,TRBJ1-2,-,TRBV10-3,TGTGCCATCAGTGGGGTGGCAGGGGAGTATCGGGGCTACACCTTC,CAISGVAGEYRGYTF
TRBD1,TRBJ1-4,-,TRBV7-9,TGTGCCAGCAGTATCGCCCGGGACAGGGTAAAAGAAAAACTGTTTTTT,CASSIARDRVKEKLFF
-,TRBJ2-3,-,TRBV29-1,TGCAGCGACCGGGGCCTTACAGATACGCAGTATTTT,CSDRGLTDTQYF
-,TRBJ1-2,-,TRBV7-2,TGTGCCAGCAGCCCCGAGATGGGGGGCTACTATGGCTACACCTTC,CASSPEMGGYYGYTF
-,TRBJ1-1,-,TRBV6-6,TGTGCCAGCAGTTACTTGGGGGGTAAGGGCACTGAAGCTTTCTTT,CASSYLGGKGTEAFF
TRBD1,TRBJ1-2,-,TRBV30,TGTGCCTGGGGGACAGGGGGCGGCTACACCTTC,CAWGTGGGYTF
TRBD2,TRBJ2-2,-,TRBV2,TGTGCCAGCAGTGAATGGCGGGGGGGCACCGGGGAGCTGTTTTTT,CASSEWRGGTGELFF
-,TRBJ1-6,-,TRBV9,TGTGCCAGCAGCGTAGACCCCGAGGGTAGATATAATTCACCCCTCCACTTT,CASSVDPEGRYNSPLHF
TRBD2,TRBJ2-1,-,TRBV7-9,TGTGCCAGCAGCTTATCGGCTAGCGGCGACGAGCAGTTCTTC,CASSLSASGDEQFF
TRBD2,TRBJ2-6,-,TRBV7-3,TGTGCCAGCAGCTTAATGGCGGGGGGCAGCTCTGGGGCCAACGTCCTGACTTTC,CASSLMAGGSSGANVLTF
TRBD2,TRBJ2-1,-,TRBV30,TGTGCCTGGAGTCGGGGACTAGCGGGTGAGCAGTTCTTC,CAWSRGLAGEQFF